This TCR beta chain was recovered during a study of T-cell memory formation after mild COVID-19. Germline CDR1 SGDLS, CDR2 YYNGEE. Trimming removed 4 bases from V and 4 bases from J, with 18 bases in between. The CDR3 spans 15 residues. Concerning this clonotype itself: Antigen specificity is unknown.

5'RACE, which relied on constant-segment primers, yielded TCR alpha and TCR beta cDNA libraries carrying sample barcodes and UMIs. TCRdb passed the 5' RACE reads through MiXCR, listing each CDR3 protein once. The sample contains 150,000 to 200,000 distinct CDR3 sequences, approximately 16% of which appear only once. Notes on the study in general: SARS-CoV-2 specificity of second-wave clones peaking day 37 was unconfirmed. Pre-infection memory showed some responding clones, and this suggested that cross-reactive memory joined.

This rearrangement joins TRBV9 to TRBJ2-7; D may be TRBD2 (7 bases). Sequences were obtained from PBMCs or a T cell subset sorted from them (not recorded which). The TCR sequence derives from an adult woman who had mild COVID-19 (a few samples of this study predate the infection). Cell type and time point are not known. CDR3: CASSRPGAGEYEQYF. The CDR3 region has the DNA TGTGCCAGCAGCCGTCCAGGGGCGGGGGAATACGAGCAGTACTTC.